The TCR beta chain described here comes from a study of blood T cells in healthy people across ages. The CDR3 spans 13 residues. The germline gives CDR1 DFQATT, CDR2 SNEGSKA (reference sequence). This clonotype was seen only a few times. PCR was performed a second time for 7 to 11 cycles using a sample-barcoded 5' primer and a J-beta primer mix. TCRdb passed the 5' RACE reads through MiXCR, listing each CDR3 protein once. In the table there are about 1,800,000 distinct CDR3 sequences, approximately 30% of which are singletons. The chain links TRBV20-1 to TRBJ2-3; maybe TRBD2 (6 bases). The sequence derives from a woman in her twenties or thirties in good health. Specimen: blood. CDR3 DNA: TGCACCGCGGGCCCCCAGCGGGCAGATACGCAGTATTTT. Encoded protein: CTAGPQRADTQYF.